A selection of T cell receptor beta chains follows, all from one sample in a study of monozygotic twins with inflammatory bowel disease. TCRdb reanalyzed the 5' RACE reads, giving one entry per CDR3 protein sequence and no DNA. This listing includes 150,000 to 200,000 distinct CDR3 sequences. Sequenced: blood. Source of these receptors: a human donor with ulcerative colitis or Crohn's disease, or a healthy co-twin of an affected twin (not recorded which). Both conserved end residues are part of each CDR3. Fields, in order: V gene, J gene, CDR3 protein.

>TRBV12-3/TRBV12-4|TRBJ2-1
CASSTPGLAGVEQFF
>TRBV5-1|TRBJ2-1
CASSQLGNEQFF
>TRBV5-5|TRBJ2-3
CASSTWGGGSTDTQYF
>TRBV5-1|TRBJ2-5
CASSLGGNAETQYF
>TRBV19|TRBJ2-6
CARLLTATTSGANVLTF
>TRBV5-1|TRBJ1-1
CASSLARRGEAFF
>TRBV29-1|TRBJ1-2
CSVEEGQGGHTF
>TRBV7-7|TRBJ2-7
CASSLGTSGTEQYF
>TRBV18|TRBJ2-5
CASSPPPAGEETQYF
>TRBV4-3|TRBJ2-7
CASSQDRFGGAYEQYF
>TRBV7-8|TRBJ2-5
CASSLEGQGGETQYF
>TRBV9|TRBJ2-2
CASSTGLARAGELFF
>TRBV6-1|TRBJ1-6
CASRLGSSYNSPLHF
>TRBV7-9|TRBJ2-7
CASSRGEPEQYF
>TRBV12-3/TRBV12-4|TRBJ1-3
CASSLPVRSGNTIYF
>TRBV20-1|TRBJ1-5
CSARPPTGNQPQHF
>TRBV7-9|TRBJ1-2
CASSLSLSNYGYTF
>TRBV12-3/TRBV12-4|TRBJ2-7
CASSSRRESPYEQYF
>TRBV5-1|TRBJ2-1
CASSPGTEGPDNEQFF
>TRBV6-1|TRBJ2-1
CASSPGRGDPQFF
>TRBV9|TRBJ2-2
CASSGGLNTGELFF
>TRBV18|TRBJ1-1
CASSLAGGGDTEAFF
>TRBV10-3|TRBJ2-1
CAISESPGPNEQFF
>TRBV7-2|TRBJ2-4
CASSLSGRENIQYF